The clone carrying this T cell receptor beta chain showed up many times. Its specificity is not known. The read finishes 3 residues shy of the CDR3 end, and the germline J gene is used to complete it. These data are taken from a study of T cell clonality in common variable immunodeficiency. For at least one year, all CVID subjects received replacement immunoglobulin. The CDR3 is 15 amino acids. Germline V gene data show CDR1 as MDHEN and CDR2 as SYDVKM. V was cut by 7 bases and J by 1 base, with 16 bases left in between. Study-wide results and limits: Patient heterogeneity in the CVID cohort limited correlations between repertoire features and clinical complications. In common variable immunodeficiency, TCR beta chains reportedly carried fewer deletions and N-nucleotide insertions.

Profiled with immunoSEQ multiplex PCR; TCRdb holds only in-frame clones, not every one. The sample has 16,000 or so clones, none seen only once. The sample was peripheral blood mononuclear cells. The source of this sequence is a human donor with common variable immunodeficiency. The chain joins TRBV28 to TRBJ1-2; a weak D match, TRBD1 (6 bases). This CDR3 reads CASTPRDTINYGYTF. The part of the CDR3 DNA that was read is TGTGCCAGCACCCCCCGGGACACGATTAACTATGGC.